This passage covers 2 T cell receptor beta chains from one sample sequenced in a study of beta chain features in type 1 diabetes. Study-level points and caveats: Moderate but significant shortening of TCRB CDR3s was recorded in all four CD4+ subsets from Type 1 diabetes patients.

What these receptors recognize is not known. Isolated RNA was reverse transcribed in full, so expressed TCRB transcripts were sequenced. Clones were read by immunoSEQ multiplex PCR, and TCRdb kept only the in-frame ones, dropping some. This table holds some 350,000 clones, roughly 9.8% found once. Sequencing was performed on central memory CD4+ T cells from blood. All receptors derive from a man aged 25-45 years with type 1 diabetes.

The V gene is TRBV11-2, the J gene TRBJ1-1; D is ambiguous. CDR1 is SGHAT, CDR2 FQNNGV, per germline. Trimming stripped 4 bases from V and 3 bases from J, with 9 bases between. The CDR3 has 13 residues. The DNA for the CDR3 is TGTGCCAGCAGCTCTCAGGAGGACACTGAAGCTTTCTTT. Translating it yields CASSSQEDTEAFF.

The J gene is TRBJ2-1, the V gene TRBV5-1; D call uncertain. The CDR3 runs to 14 residues. Germline V gene data show CDR1 as SGHRS and CDR2 as YFSETQ. The V end was cut by 0 bases, the J end by 5 bases, with 9 bases between. The CDR3 nucleotides are TGCGCCAGCAGCTTGGTGCCGGAGAACAATGAGCAGTTCTTC. Its translation: CASSLVPENNEQFF.